A selection of T cell receptor beta chains follows, all from one sample in a study of blood T cell repertoires in COVID-19. Measured with immunoSEQ multiplex PCR; TCRdb has only the in-frame clones, and not every one. The sample has 150,000 to 200,000 clones, over 70% seen once. Sequenced sample: PBMCs or T cells enriched from blood (not recorded which). These receptors originate from a woman aged 55-69 years who had recovered from COVID-19. Each CDR3 is given with its conserved first and last residue. A D gene is named only where the DNA matches it firmly. For some rows the clone size is stated as once, few or many, or as a class when expanded; others skip it.

v_gene: TRBV5-5
abundance: -
j_gene: TRBJ2-2
d_gene: TRBD1
CDR3nt: TGTGCCAGCAGCTCACCAACAGGGGGCTCTAACACCGGGGAGCTGTTTTTT
CDR3aa: CASSSPTGGSNTGELFF

v_gene: TRBV18
abundance: -
j_gene: TRBJ1-2
d_gene: TRBD1
CDR3nt: TGTGCCAGCTCATCTGGGGGTGGGGGGGTGCCCAGGGGGCCCGGCTATGGCTACACCTTC
CDR3aa: CASSSGGGGVPRGPGYGYTF

v_gene: TRBV5-1
abundance: -
j_gene: TRBJ2-7
d_gene: TRBD2
CDR3nt: TGCGCCAGCAGCTTGGCCGATGTGGGAGGGGAACGGGACTTC
CDR3aa: CASSLADVGGERDF

v_gene: TRBV28
abundance: -
j_gene: TRBJ1-6
d_gene: TRBD1
CDR3nt: TGTGCCAGCAGTGCTCCACTCGCCGGGACAGGCCCTTATAATTCACCCCTCCACTTT
CDR3aa: CASSAPLAGTGPYNSPLHF

v_gene: TRBV28
abundance: -
j_gene: TRBJ1-4
d_gene: -
CDR3nt: TGTGCCAGCTCGCGGACATTAACTAATGAAAAACTGTTTTTT
CDR3aa: CASSRTLTNEKLFF

v_gene: TRBV21-1
abundance: -
j_gene: TRBJ1-1
d_gene: -
CDR3nt: TGTGCCAGCACCCGGCGGAGGTGGCGGAAAGCTTTCTTT
CDR3aa: CASTRRRWRKAFF

v_gene: TRBV19
abundance: once
j_gene: TRBJ1-3
d_gene: -
CDR3nt: TGTGCCAGTAGTAAGGACTTACGCTCTGGAAACACCATATATTTT
CDR3aa: CASSKDLRSGNTIYF

v_gene: TRBV3-1/TRBV3-2
abundance: -
j_gene: TRBJ1-5
d_gene: -
CDR3nt: TGTGCCAGCAGCGACAGAAATCAGCCCCAGCATTTT
CDR3aa: CASSDRNQPQHF

v_gene: TRBV9
abundance: -
j_gene: TRBJ2-5
d_gene: -
CDR3nt: TGTGCCAGCAGCCGTAGCATAGCACGTAGCTACGGGGAGACCCAGTACTTC
CDR3aa: CASSRSIARSYGETQYF

v_gene: TRBV10-3
abundance: once
j_gene: TRBJ2-7
d_gene: TRBD2
CDR3nt: TGTGCCATCAGTGAATCCGGGGGGGACTACGAGCAGTACTTC
CDR3aa: CAISESGGDYEQYF

v_gene: TRBV12-3/TRBV12-4
abundance: -
j_gene: TRBJ1-2
d_gene: TRBD1
CDR3nt: TGTGCCAGCAGTAGCAGGGGGAGCTATGGCTACACCTTC
CDR3aa: CASSSRGSYGYTF

v_gene: TRBV9
abundance: -
j_gene: TRBJ1-5
d_gene: TRBD1
CDR3nt: TGTGCCAGCAGCATGGGACAGGGACGGAATCAGCCCCAGCATTTT
CDR3aa: CASSMGQGRNQPQHF

v_gene: TRBV6-1
abundance: -
j_gene: TRBJ1-6
d_gene: TRBD1
CDR3nt: TGTGCCAGCAGTGAAGGGACAGGAGGGAGTAGCAATTCACCCCTCCACTTT
CDR3aa: CASSEGTGGSSNSPLHF

v_gene: TRBV2
abundance: -
j_gene: TRBJ2-5
d_gene: TRBD2
CDR3nt: TGTGCCAGCAGTGAAAGTCTAGCGGGGGGGCGTGAGACCCAGTACTTC
CDR3aa: CASSESLAGGRETQYF

v_gene: TRBV11-2
abundance: once
j_gene: TRBJ1-1
d_gene: -
CDR3nt: TGTGCCAGCAGCTGGGGAGGCAAGAACACTGAAGCTTTCTTT
CDR3aa: CASSWGGKNTEAFF

v_gene: TRBV19
abundance: -
j_gene: TRBJ2-3
d_gene: TRBD2
CDR3nt: TGTGCCAGTAGTATAGTGGGACTAGGGGCAGATACGCAGTATTTT
CDR3aa: CASSIVGLGADTQYF

v_gene: TRBV6-5
abundance: -
j_gene: TRBJ1-6
d_gene: -
CDR3nt: TGTGCCAGCAGTTATGAGGGATCCTCACCCCTCCACTTT
CDR3aa: CASSYEGSSPLHF

v_gene: TRBV12-5
abundance: once
j_gene: TRBJ1-5
d_gene: -
CDR3nt: TGTGCTAGTGGTTTACGGGACTATCAGCCCCAGCATTTT
CDR3aa: CASGLRDYQPQHF

v_gene: TRBV5-1
abundance: -
j_gene: TRBJ2-7
d_gene: TRBD1
CDR3nt: TGCGCCAGCTCCGGGACAGGGGCCTACGAGCAGTACTTC
CDR3aa: CASSGTGAYEQYF

v_gene: TRBV27
abundance: few
j_gene: TRBJ1-6
d_gene: -
CDR3nt: TGTGCCAGCTCAGTCTTGTCACCCGACTCCTATAATTCACCCCTCCACTTT
CDR3aa: CASSVLSPDSYNSPLHF

v_gene: TRBV3-1/TRBV3-2
abundance: -
j_gene: TRBJ2-1
d_gene: -
CDR3nt: TGTGCCAGCAGCCAGTCTGCGGGGGCGAACAGACAGGACACCTACAATGAGCAGTTCTTC
CDR3aa: CASSQSAGANRQDTYNEQFF

v_gene: TRBV6-5
abundance: -
j_gene: TRBJ2-5
d_gene: -
CDR3nt: TGTGCCAGCAGCTTACAGGGACCACAAGAGACCCAGTACTTC
CDR3aa: CASSLQGPQETQYF

v_gene: TRBV30
abundance: once
j_gene: TRBJ1-1
d_gene: TRBD1
CDR3nt: TGTGCCTGGACCTGGACAGGGCAGAACACTGAAGCTTTCTTT
CDR3aa: CAWTWTGQNTEAFF

v_gene: TRBV7-3
abundance: -
j_gene: TRBJ2-1
d_gene: TRBD2
CDR3nt: TGTGCCAGCAGCTTACTAGCGGGGGCTTACAATGAGCAGTTCTTC
CDR3aa: CASSLLAGAYNEQFF

v_gene: TRBV5-4
abundance: -
j_gene: TRBJ1-4
d_gene: -
CDR3nt: TGTGCCAGCAGCTTGTCAGGGGCGTTAAATGAAAAACTGTTTTTT
CDR3aa: CASSLSGALNEKLFF

v_gene: TRBV6-5
abundance: -
j_gene: TRBJ1-5
d_gene: -
CDR3nt: TGTGCCAGCAGTCCCCCCCGGGGTTTGAATCAGCCCCAGCATTTT
CDR3aa: CASSPPRGLNQPQHF

v_gene: TRBV30
abundance: -
j_gene: TRBJ1-2
d_gene: TRBD1
CDR3nt: TGTGCCTGGAGTGTCATTACCAGGGGGGGCTACACCTTC
CDR3aa: CAWSVITRGGYTF

v_gene: TRBV20-1
abundance: once
j_gene: TRBJ1-1
d_gene: -
CDR3nt: TGCAGTGCTAGGTCTCAGGGGTCCGCCCTCTTT
CDR3aa: CSARSQGSALF

v_gene: TRBV7-9
abundance: -
j_gene: TRBJ2-5
d_gene: TRBD1
CDR3nt: TGTGCCAGCAGCCCAGGACAGGGGGTAGAGACCCAGTACTTC
CDR3aa: CASSPGQGVETQYF

v_gene: TRBV3-1/TRBV3-2
abundance: few
j_gene: TRBJ2-7
d_gene: -
CDR3nt: TGTGCCAGCAGCCAAGTTCGTGCGAGGGAGCAGTACTTC
CDR3aa: CASSQVRAREQYF

v_gene: TRBV27
abundance: few
j_gene: TRBJ2-5
d_gene: TRBD2
CDR3nt: TGTGCCAGCAGGAGACTAGCCGGGGAGACCCAGTACTTC
CDR3aa: CASRRLAGETQYF

v_gene: TRBV19
abundance: -
j_gene: TRBJ1-2
d_gene: -
CDR3nt: TGTGCCAGTAGGCCCGCTACTAACTATGGCTACACCTTC
CDR3aa: CASRPATNYGYTF

v_gene: TRBV19
abundance: -
j_gene: TRBJ1-4
d_gene: -
CDR3nt: TGTGCCAGTAGTATTAACTTGGACAGCAATGAAAAACTGTTTTTT
CDR3aa: CASSINLDSNEKLFF

v_gene: TRBV11-2
abundance: -
j_gene: TRBJ1-5
d_gene: -
CDR3nt: TGTGCCAGCAGGTTTCAGGGTACTCAGCCCCAGCATTTT
CDR3aa: CASRFQGTQPQHF

v_gene: TRBV2
abundance: -
j_gene: TRBJ1-1
d_gene: TRBD1
CDR3nt: TGTGCCAGGGGACAGGGGAGCACTGAAGCTTTCTTT
CDR3aa: CARGQGSTEAFF

v_gene: TRBV10-2
abundance: -
j_gene: TRBJ1-2
d_gene: -
CDR3nt: TGCGCCAGCAGTGAGGCCACAGGACTAGCCAGGGGCTACACCTTC
CDR3aa: CASSEATGLARGYTF

v_gene: TRBV5-1
abundance: -
j_gene: TRBJ1-1
d_gene: -
CDR3nt: TGCGCCAGCAGCGGGACGAGGCGGGGCTCCGTTGGTATGAACACTGAAGCTTTCTTT
CDR3aa: CASSGTRRGSVGMNTEAFF

v_gene: TRBV3-1/TRBV3-2
abundance: few
j_gene: TRBJ2-3
d_gene: TRBD2
CDR3nt: TGTGCCAGCAGGCGGGGGGTTAACACAGATACGCAGTATTTT
CDR3aa: CASRRGVNTDTQYF

v_gene: TRBV2
abundance: once
j_gene: TRBJ2-1
d_gene: -
CDR3nt: TGTGCCAGCAGTCTCAACAGGATGGCGCACAATGAGCAGTTCTTC
CDR3aa: CASSLNRMAHNEQFF

v_gene: TRBV28
abundance: -
j_gene: TRBJ1-4
d_gene: -
CDR3nt: TGTGCCAGCAGAGCCTCCCGGTACTTTGGGGGGAATGAAAAACTGTTTTTT
CDR3aa: CASRASRYFGGNEKLFF

v_gene: TRBV2
abundance: -
j_gene: TRBJ1-4
d_gene: -
CDR3nt: TGTGCCAGCCACCGGGGGGAAAAACTGTTTTTT
CDR3aa: CASHRGEKLFF

v_gene: TRBV4-1
abundance: once
j_gene: TRBJ2-7
d_gene: TRBD1
CDR3nt: TGCGCCAGCAGCCAAGATTGGACAGGAGTCTCCTACGAGCAGTACTTC
CDR3aa: CASSQDWTGVSYEQYF

v_gene: TRBV10-3
abundance: -
j_gene: TRBJ2-6
d_gene: TRBD1
CDR3nt: TGTGCCATCAGCGACCACTGGGGACAGGACCCCTCTGGGGCCAACGTCCTGACTTTC
CDR3aa: CAISDHWGQDPSGANVLTF

v_gene: TRBV2
abundance: -
j_gene: TRBJ2-1
d_gene: -
CDR3nt: TGTGCCAGCGCCCAGCGGGCGTCTTACAATGAGCAGTTCTTC
CDR3aa: CASAQRASYNEQFF

v_gene: TRBV27
abundance: -
j_gene: TRBJ2-3
d_gene: -
CDR3nt: TGTGCCAGCAGTGGCCAACTGGGAGTGTACAGCACAGATACGCAGTATTTT
CDR3aa: CASSGQLGVYSTDTQYF

v_gene: TRBV5-5
abundance: -
j_gene: TRBJ2-7
d_gene: TRBD2
CDR3nt: TGTGCCAGCAGCCAAGGGGCGGGAGGAAGGTCCTACGAGCAGTACTTC
CDR3aa: CASSQGAGGRSYEQYF

v_gene: TRBV7-2
abundance: -
j_gene: TRBJ2-3
d_gene: -
CDR3nt: TGTGCCAGCAGCTTAGGGGGAGGTGGGGACGTCACGACAGATACGCAGTATTTT
CDR3aa: CASSLGGGGDVTTDTQYF

v_gene: TRBV12-3/TRBV12-4
abundance: -
j_gene: TRBJ2-1
d_gene: TRBD2
CDR3nt: TGTGCCAGCAGTTTACGAGCGGGGGGCGAGCAGTTCTTC
CDR3aa: CASSLRAGGEQFF

v_gene: TRBV6-5
abundance: -
j_gene: TRBJ1-6
d_gene: -
CDR3nt: TGTGCCAGCAAGGAGGCTGGGGGGGTCTGGTCACCCCTCCACTTT
CDR3aa: CASKEAGGVWSPLHF

v_gene: TRBV11-2
abundance: few
j_gene: TRBJ2-3
d_gene: TRBD2
CDR3nt: TGTGCCAGCAGCTTAGGGCTAGCGGGGGGGTTGAATACGCAGTATTTT
CDR3aa: CASSLGLAGGLNTQYF